This T cell receptor beta chain derives from a study of blood T cell repertoires in COVID-19. Overall study: Both acute and convalescent COVID-19 samples were obtained from the United States, Italy and Spain.

Two negative PCRs, clearance, or symptom resolution were required of recovered Cohort 3 donors. Assay: immunoSEQ multiplex PCR; the TCRdb copy retains only in-frame clones and omits some. In the table there are about 270,000 clones, 85% to 90% of which are singletons. This clone was found a few times. The receptor's source is a woman in her late teens or twenties who had recovered from COVID-19. The source material was PBMCs or T cells enriched from blood (not recorded which).

The CDR3 protein is CASSPWGDTEAFF. The CDR3 DNA follows: TGTGCCAGCAGCCCCTGGGGGGACACTGAAGCTTTCTTT. The chain links TRBV13 to TRBJ1-1; D possibly corresponds to TRBD1 (5 bases). Germline CDR1 and CDR2: PRHDT and FYEKMQ (reference sequence). V was trimmed by 5 bases and J by 3 bases, leaving 10 bases between them. The CDR3 runs to 13 residues. The full variable domain, its missing parts supplied by reference TRBV13 and TRBJ1-1, is AAGVIQSPRHLIKEKRETATLKCYPIPRHDTVYWYQQGPGQDPQFLISFYEKMQSDKGSIPDRFSAQQFSDYHSELNMSSLELGDSALYFCASSPWGDTEAFFGQGTRLTVV.